The present entry profiles one T cell receptor beta chain with its context. This sample was included in a study of T cell repertoires in cytomegalovirus infection. In TCRdb, the reads were re-called with MiXCR into one record per CDR3 protein. This table holds about 130,000 distinct CDR3 sequences, roughly 8.2% found once. V was cut by 4 bases and J by 5 bases, with 15 bases left in between. This CDR3 has 15 residues. CDR1 is SGDLS, CDR2 YYNGEE, per germline. This TCR came from a human donor in good health (CMV status not recorded). Some clones in this sample may be carry-over from other donors' samples. The sample comprised PBMCs. The chain couples TRBV9 to TRBJ1-4; tentatively, D is TRBD1 (5 bases). The CDR3 here is CASSPQARANEKLFF. As DNA, the CDR3 is TGTGCCAGCAGCCCCCAAGCCAGGGCGAATGAAAAACTGTTTTTT.